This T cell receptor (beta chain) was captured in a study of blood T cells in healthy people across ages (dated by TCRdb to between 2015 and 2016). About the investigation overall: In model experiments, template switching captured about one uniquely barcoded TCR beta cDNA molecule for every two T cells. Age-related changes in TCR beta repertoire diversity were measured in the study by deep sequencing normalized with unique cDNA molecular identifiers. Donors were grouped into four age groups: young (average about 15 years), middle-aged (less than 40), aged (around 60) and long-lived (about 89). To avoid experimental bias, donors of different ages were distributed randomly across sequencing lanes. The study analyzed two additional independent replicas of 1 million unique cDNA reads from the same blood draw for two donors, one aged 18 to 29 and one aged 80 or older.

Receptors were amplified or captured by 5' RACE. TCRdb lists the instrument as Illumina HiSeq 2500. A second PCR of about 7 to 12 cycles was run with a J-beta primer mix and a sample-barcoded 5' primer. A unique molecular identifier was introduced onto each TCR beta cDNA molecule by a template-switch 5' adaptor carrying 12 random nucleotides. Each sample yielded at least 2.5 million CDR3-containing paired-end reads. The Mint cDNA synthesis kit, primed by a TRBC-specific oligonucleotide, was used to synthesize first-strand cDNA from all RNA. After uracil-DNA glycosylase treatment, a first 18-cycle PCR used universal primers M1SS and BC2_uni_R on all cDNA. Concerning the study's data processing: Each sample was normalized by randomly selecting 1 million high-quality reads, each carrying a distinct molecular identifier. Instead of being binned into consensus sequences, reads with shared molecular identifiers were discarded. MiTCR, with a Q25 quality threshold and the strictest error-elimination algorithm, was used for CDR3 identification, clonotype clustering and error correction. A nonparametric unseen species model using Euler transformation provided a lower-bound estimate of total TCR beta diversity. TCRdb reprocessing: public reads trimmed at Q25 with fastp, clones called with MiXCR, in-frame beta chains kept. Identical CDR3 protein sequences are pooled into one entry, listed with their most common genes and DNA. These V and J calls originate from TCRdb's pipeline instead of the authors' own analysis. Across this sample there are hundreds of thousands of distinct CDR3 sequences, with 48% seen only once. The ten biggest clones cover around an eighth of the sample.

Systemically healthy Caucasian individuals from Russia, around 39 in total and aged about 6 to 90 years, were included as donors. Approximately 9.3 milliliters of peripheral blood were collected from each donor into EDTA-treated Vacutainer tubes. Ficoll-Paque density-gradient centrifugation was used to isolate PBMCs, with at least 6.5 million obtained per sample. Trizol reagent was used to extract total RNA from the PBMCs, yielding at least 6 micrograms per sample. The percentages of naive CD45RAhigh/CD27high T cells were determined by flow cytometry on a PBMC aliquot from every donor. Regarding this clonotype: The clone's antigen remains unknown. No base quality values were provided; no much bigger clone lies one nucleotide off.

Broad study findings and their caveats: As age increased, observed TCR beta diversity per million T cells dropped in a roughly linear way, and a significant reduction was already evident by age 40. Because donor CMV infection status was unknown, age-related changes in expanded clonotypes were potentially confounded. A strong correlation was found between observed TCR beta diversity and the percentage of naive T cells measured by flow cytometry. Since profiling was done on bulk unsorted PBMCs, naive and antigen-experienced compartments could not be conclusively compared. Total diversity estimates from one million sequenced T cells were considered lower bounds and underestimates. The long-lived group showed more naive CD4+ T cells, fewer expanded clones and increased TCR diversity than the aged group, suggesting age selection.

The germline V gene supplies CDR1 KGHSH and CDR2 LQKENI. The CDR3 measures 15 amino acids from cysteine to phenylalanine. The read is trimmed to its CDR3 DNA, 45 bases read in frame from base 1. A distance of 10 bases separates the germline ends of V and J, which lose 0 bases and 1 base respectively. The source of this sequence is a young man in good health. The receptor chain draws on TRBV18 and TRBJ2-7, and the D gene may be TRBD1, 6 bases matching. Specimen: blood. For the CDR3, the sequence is CASSPPNDRSYEQYF. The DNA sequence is TGTGCCAGCTCACCACCGAATGACAGGTCCTACGAGCAGTACTTC.